These 20 T cell receptor beta chains were sequenced from one sample in a study of cytomegalovirus exposure and HLA in healthy donors. Sequencing was performed with immunoSEQ multiplex PCR; in TCRdb, only in-frame clones are kept and a portion is missing. The sample lists under 200,000 clones; about 89% were seen once. Material: PBMCs. These TCRs come from a woman in her late teens or twenties in good health and CMV-seropositive.

This chain uses TRBV28 with TRBJ2-1; a weak D match, TRBD1 (6 bases). Germline lookup yields CDR1 MDHEN and CDR2 SYDVKM. This CDR3 is built from 14 residues. V was shortened by 6 bases and J by 5 bases, with 14 bases between the two germline ends. The CDR3 coding sequence is TGTGCCAGCAGACCCGGACAGACACACAATGAGCAGTTCTTC. It specifies CASRPGQTHNEQFF.

The rearrangement uses TRBV7-2 and TRBJ2-7, with 13 bases matching TRBD2. In germline, CDR1 is SGHTA, CDR2 FQGNSA. V lost 0 bases and J lost 4; bases outside the gene matches: 12. This CDR3 has 19 amino acids. The CDR3 sequence is CASSLASRRTSGSWYEQYF. CDR3 sequence (DNA): TGTGCCAGCAGCTTAGCAAGTAGGCGGACTAGCGGGAGTTGGTACGAGCAGTACTTC.

As DNA, the CDR3 is TGCGCCAGCAGCGTTGACAGGGGCGACGAGCAGTACTTC. This translates into CASSVDRGDEQYF. The rearrangement links TRBV5-1 to TRBJ2-7; the match to TRBD1 covers 8 bases. V trimming: 4 bases; J trimming: 5 bases; junction bases outside the gene matches: 5. Germline V lookup: CDR1 SGHRS, CDR2 YFSETQ. The CDR3 contains 13 residues.

This clone has a handful of counts. The CDR3 nucleotides read TGTGCCAGCAGTGAAGCAAAGGGGGGGAGCACAGATACGCAGTATTTT. The encoded protein is CASSEAKGGSTDTQYF. The chain couples TRBV6-1 to TRBJ2-3; D may be TRBD2 (7 bases). CDR3 length: 16 amino acids. Germline CDR1 reads MNHNS; CDR2 reads SASEGT. Trimming pared 0 bases from V and 0 bases from J, leaving 10 bases between.

This clone was observed a handful of times. The CDR3 loop reads CATGFAYGYTF. The CDR3 region has the DNA TGTGCCACAGGGTTCGCCTATGGCTACACCTTC. The chain has TRBV28 and TRBJ1-2; the D gene is possibly TRBD1 (5 bases). CDR3 size: 11 residues. Trimming cost V 10 bases and J 4 bases, with 10 bases left between them. Germline CDR1 reads MDHEN; CDR2 reads SYDVKM.

The chain uses TRBV11-2 and TRBJ1-2; D possibly corresponds to TRBD1 (5 bases). This CDR3 is built from 13 residues. Trimming took 5 bases from V and 4 from J, leaving 11 bases between them. Germline lookup yields CDR1 SGHAT and CDR2 FQNNGV. The CDR3 DNA is TGTGCCAGCAGCCCGGGACTTACCTATGGCTACACCTTC. Translating it yields CASSPGLTYGYTF.

The rearrangement joins TRBV7-2 to TRBJ2-5; the match to TRBD2 covers 7 bases. CDR1 and CDR2 (germline): SGHTA, FQGNSA. The length of the CDR3 is 14 residues. The junction had 7 bases not matched to a gene; V was cut back by 6 bases and J by 3 bases. The CDR3 region is CASRPWGGEETQYF. The CDR3 DNA sequence: TGTGCCAGCAGGCCCTGGGGGGGAGAAGAGACCCAGTACTTC.

This chain uses TRBV7-9 with TRBJ1-5, with D possibly being TRBD1 (5 bases). The CDR3 is 14 amino acids. Looked up from germline, CDR1 is SEHNR and CDR2 is FQNEAQ (reference sequence). The V end was cut by 1 base, the J end by 11 bases, with 15 bases between. CDR3 sequence: CASSLVGSGGAQHF. The CDR3 coding sequence is TGTGCCAGCAGCTTAGTTGGCAGCGGAGGGGCCCAGCATTTT.

The rearrangement uses TRBV28 and TRBJ2-3; 12 bases map to TRBD2. Losses at the gene ends were 3 bases for V and 1 base for J; bases not matched to a gene: 5. Germline assignment: CDR1 MDHEN and CDR2 SYDVKM. The CDR3 loop spans 17 amino acids. CDR3 sequence reads: CASSFTSGRRGTDTQYF. Here the CDR3 DNA reads TGTGCCAGCAGTTTTACTAGCGGGAGGAGGGGCACAGATACGCAGTATTTT.

The V and J genes are TRBV5-1 and TRBJ2-7; 7 bases are shared with TRBD2. The ends lost 3 bases at V and 3 bases at J; junction bases unmatched: 9. Germline V gene lookup returns CDR1 SGHRS and CDR2 YFSETQ. This CDR3 is built from 15 residues. The CDR3 DNA is TGCGCCAGCAGCTCCCAAGCGGGGAAAGTCTACGAGCAGTACTTC. Amino acid sequence: CASSSQAGKVYEQYF.

CDR3 residues: CASSLSAGNTIYF. For the CDR3, the DNA is TGTGCCAGCAGCTTATCCGCTGGAAACACCATATATTTT. The chain employs TRBV7-6 and TRBJ1-3; D call uncertain. The V end was cut by 2 bases, the J end by 2 bases, with 4 bases between. CDR3 length: 13 amino acids. Germline V CDR1 and CDR2: SGHVS, FNYEAQ.

The chain employs TRBV28 and TRBJ2-7; 7 bases match TRBD1. The CDR3 covers 14 residues. From germline, CDR1 is MDHEN and CDR2 SYDVKM. Trimming removed 5 bases from V and 5 bases from J; junction bases left unmatched: 9. The CDR3 reads CASSIVDRVHEQYF. CDR3 DNA sequence: TGTGCCAGCAGTATAGTCGACAGGGTCCACGAGCAGTACTTC.

The rearrangement uses TRBV28 and TRBJ2-5; 8 positions match TRBD2. From germline, CDR1 is MDHEN and CDR2 SYDVKM. The V gene end was trimmed by 5 bases and the J gene end by 2 bases; junction bases not matched to a gene: 10. The CDR3 covers 16 residues. The CDR3 DNA reads as TGTGCCAGCAGTATGCCCGGACTAGCTAGGCAAGAGACCCAGTACTTC. Translating it yields CASSMPGLARQETQYF.

This clone turned up a few times. The chain employs TRBV30 and TRBJ1-2; D uncertain. CDR3 length equals 13 residues. V gave up 4 bases and J gave up 7 bases, with 16 bases separating them. Germline assignment: CDR1 GTSNPN and CDR2 SVGIG (reference sequence). The CDR3 nucleotides read TGTGCCTGGAACCACCCCGGGTATCGTGGCTACACCTTC. Amino acids: CAWNHPGYRGYTF.

The chain uses TRBV11-1 and TRBJ2-5; TRBD1 matches 8 bases. The length of the CDR3 is 16 residues. Germline V CDR1 and CDR2: SGHAT, FQDESV (reference sequence). V was clipped by 2 bases and J by 0 bases; unmatched bases: 5. The CDR3 DNA follows: TGTGCCAGCAGCTTATTAGGGACAGGCCACCAAGAGACCCAGTACTTC. This sequence encodes CASSLLGTGHQETQYF. Complete variable domain (other parts from reference TRBV11-1 and TRBJ2-5): EAEVAQSPRYKITEKSQAVAFWCDPISGHATLYWYRQILGQGPELLVQFQDESVVDDSQLPKDRFSAERLKGVDSTLKIQPAELGDSAMYLCASSLLGTGHQETQYFGPGTRLLVL.

The rearrangement joins TRBV27 to TRBJ2-7; D gene unclear. V was pared by 3 bases and J by 3 bases, with 9 bases between. The CDR3 has 13 residues. Germline V gene data show CDR1 as MNHEY and CDR2 as SMNVEV (reference sequence). The CDR3 bases are TGTGCCAGCAGTTTTGGAACAGACTACGAGCAGTACTTC. Amino acid sequence: CASSFGTDYEQYF.

V usage is TRBV11-2 and J usage is TRBJ1-1; maybe TRBD1 (5 bases). Per germline, CDR1 SGHAT and CDR2 FQNNGV. Trimming removed 1 base at V and 0 bases at J, with 12 bases between. The CDR3 sequence is 16 residues long. DNA of the CDR3: TGTGCCAGCAGCTTAGCGGCAGGGCGGCTGAACACTGAAGCTTTCTTT. The encoded protein is CASSLAAGRLNTEAFF.

This clone was detected a few times. This chain links TRBV5-1 with TRBJ2-3, with TRBD1 matching 9 bases. In germline, CDR1 is SGHRS, CDR2 YFSETQ. This CDR3 is 14 amino acids long. Trimming removed 7 bases from V and 4 bases from J; junction bases left unmatched: 7. In nucleotides, the CDR3 is TGCGCCAGCCGTAGACAGGGGGGCCCAGATACGCAGTATTTT. This gives the protein CASRRQGGPDTQYF.

The chain employs TRBV7-9 and TRBJ1-4, with D hard to call. The CDR3 is 12 amino acids. V gave up 4 bases and J gave up 8 bases, with 8 bases separating them. Per germline, CDR1 SEHNR and CDR2 FQNEAQ (reference sequence). For the CDR3, the DNA is TGTGCCAGCAGCTCGGGCGGGGAAAAACTGTTTTTT. Its translation: CASSSGGEKLFF. Variable domain in full (rest from reference TRBV7-9 and TRBJ1-4): DTGVSQNPRHKITKRGQNVTFRCDPISEHNRLYWYRQTLGQGPEFLTYFQNEAQLEKSRLLSDRFSAERPKGSFSTLEIQRTEQGDSAMYLCASSSGGEKLFFGSGTQLSVL.

This chain joins TRBV28 and TRBJ1-1; D may be TRBD1 (5 bases). The germline V gene has CDR1 MDHEN and CDR2 SYDVKM. This CDR3 spans 11 amino acids. Trimming shortened V by 3 bases and J by 7 bases, and 6 bases separated the two germline ends. DNA of the CDR3: TGTGCCAGCAGTTTCCAGGGTGAAGCTTTCTTT. Its protein product is CASSFQGEAFF.